The rows below give T cell receptor beta chains drawn from one sample of a study of blood T cells in healthy people across ages. TCRdb redid the calling of the 5' RACE reads with MiXCR, one entry per CDR3 protein. The sample carries 650,000 to 1,000,000 distinct CDR3 sequences, 35% to 40% recorded once. Sequenced input: blood. Every receptor here comes from a man aged 18-30 years in good health. CDR3s include the opening cysteine and the closing phenylalanine or tryptophan. D genes are given only for firm matches. Size is omitted from some rows. Given values are once, few, many or a class for expanded clones.

V,J,D,size,CDR3,DNA
TRBV11-1,TRBJ2-5,TRBD2,once,CASSLASGGIQETQYF,TGTGCCAGCAGCTTGGCTAGCGGGGGAATCCAAGAGACCCAGTACTTC
TRBV11-2,TRBJ2-7,TRBD2,NA,CASSSYTSGYEQYF,TGTGCCAGCAGCTCCTATACTAGCGGCTACGAGCAGTACTTC
TRBV27,TRBJ2-4,TRBD2,NA,CASSLTPTSGRNIQYF,TGTGCCAGCAGTTTAACACCGACTAGCGGGAGAAACATTCAGTACTTC
TRBV5-6,TRBJ2-7,NA,NA,CASSGQSSSYEQYF,TGTGCCAGCAGCGGACAGTCTAGCTCCTACGAGCAGTACTTC
TRBV4-2,TRBJ2-1,NA,few,CASSQGPGGRFYNEQFF,TGTGCCAGCAGCCAAGGTCCCGGAGGACGTTTCTACAATGAGCAGTTCTTC
TRBV5-1,TRBJ1-2,NA,few,CASSLDGQGGYTF,TGCGCCAGCAGCTTGGATGGTCAGGGTGGCTACACCTTC
TRBV2,TRBJ2-7,NA,NA,CASSVYGYERYF,TGTGCCAGCAGTGTATACGGCTACGAGCGGTACTTC
TRBV19,TRBJ1-1,TRBD1,NA,CASSIALTGGLTEAFF,TGTGCCAGTAGTATAGCTTTGACAGGGGGTCTCACTGAAGCTTTCTTT
TRBV27,TRBJ2-5,NA,NA,CASSSQHYNEQYF,TGTGCCAGCAGTTCCCAACACTACAATGAGCAGTACTTC
TRBV4-3,TRBJ1-2,TRBD1,few,CASSQQQGPGGYTF,TGCGCCAGCAGCCAACAACAGGGGCCTGGTGGCTACACCTTC
TRBV2,TRBJ1-5,NA,NA,CSSSDSSNQPQHF,TGTTCCAGCAGTGACAGTAGCAATCAGCCCCAGCATTTT
TRBV24-1,TRBJ2-3,NA,NA,CATSDPPLDTQYF,TGTGCCACCAGTGATCCCCCGCTGGATACGCAGTATTTT
TRBV6-5,TRBJ2-2,NA,NA,CASSYKENTGELFF,TGTGCCAGCAGTTATAAGGAGAACACCGGGGAGCTGTTTTTT
TRBV7-2,TRBJ2-3,NA,NA,CASSPPGSPSTDTQYF,TGTGCCAGCAGCCCGCCCGGAAGTCCTAGCACAGATACGCAGTATTTT
TRBV6-5,TRBJ2-3,TRBD2,NA,CASSWGTSGGDTQYF,TGTGCCAGCAGCTGGGGGACTAGCGGGGGAGATACGCAGTATTTT
TRBV12-3/TRBV12-4,TRBJ2-7,TRBD2,NA,CASSALTSGNLYEQYF,TGTGCCAGCAGTGCCCTGACTAGCGGGAATCTATACGAGCAGTACTTC
TRBV20-1,TRBJ2-5,NA,NA,CSARALAGNEQYF,TGCAGTGCCCGGGCCCTGGCTGGAAATGAGCAGTACTTC
TRBV12-3/TRBV12-4,TRBJ1-1,NA,NA,CASGSIGRSNTEAFF,TGTGCCAGCGGGAGCATCGGGCGGTCGAACACTGAAGCTTTCTTT
TRBV20-1,TRBJ1-2,NA,many,CSARNQAANYGYTF,TGCAGTGCTAGGAACCAGGCCGCTAACTATGGCTACACCTTC
TRBV9,TRBJ2-3,NA,NA,CASSITGPTHTDTQYF,TGTGCCAGCAGCATAACGGGACCGACACACACAGATACGCAGTATTTT
TRBV12-3/TRBV12-4,TRBJ1-2,NA,many,CASSLGPLDSYGYTF,TGTGCCAGCAGTTTAGGTCCTCTCGACTCCTATGGCTACACCTTC
TRBV20-1,TRBJ2-2,NA,NA,CSAGGSGELFF,TGCAGTGCTGGGGGGTCCGGGGAGCTGTTTTTT
TRBV4-3,TRBJ1-1,NA,NA,CASSLGSRGTEAFF,TGCGCCAGCAGCCTGGGCAGTCGAGGCACTGAAGCTTTCTTT
TRBV5-1,TRBJ1-1,TRBD1,NA,CASSWTGSNTEAFF,TGCGCCAGCAGCTGGACAGGGTCAAACACTGAAGCTTTCTTT
TRBV3-1,TRBJ1-1,NA,NA,CASSHRTQKENTEAFF,TGTGCCAGCAGCCATCGCACTCAGAAGGAGAACACTGAAGCTTTCTTT
TRBV5-1,TRBJ2-3,NA,many,CASRGGTKFTDTQYF,TGCGCCAGCAGAGGGGGGACGAAATTCACAGATACGCAGTATTTT
TRBV15,TRBJ2-7,NA,NA,CATSRDPSYEQYF,TGTGCCACCAGCAGAGATCCGAGCTACGAGCAGTACTTC
TRBV6-5,TRBJ1-2,NA,many,CASSLRSIGYGYTF,TGTGCCAGCAGTCTTCGATCCATTGGCTATGGCTACACCTTC
TRBV25-1,TRBJ2-1,TRBD2,NA,CASSEKSGGFYNEQFF,TGTGCCAGCAGTGAAAAGAGCGGGGGGTTCTACAATGAGCAGTTCTTC
TRBV7-3,TRBJ1-1,NA,NA,CASSFSRGAGTEAFF,TGTGCCAGCAGCTTTTCTAGGGGGGCGGGCACTGAAGCTTTCTTT
TRBV20-1,TRBJ1-5,NA,NA,CSARDGGGVNQPQHF,TGCAGTGCTAGAGATGGAGGCGGGGTTAATCAGCCCCAGCATTTT